This paragraph reports one T cell receptor (beta chain). Original handling: By means of reference gene primer amplification, nucleated cell counts were estimated. The protocol was immunoSEQ multiplex PCR, while the TCRdb copy is restricted to in-frame clones and leaves out a portion. The D gene and trimming were derived from the DNA, and the V and J assignments and clone size from that table. The sample lists 85,000 to 130,000 clones, around 86% occurring once. The data are from a study of blood T cell repertoires in COVID-19. Background on the study: Samples of COVID-19 (acute and convalescent) were obtained from the United States, Italy and Spain. The cDNA or gDNA used as material had been derived from T cells, B-cell-depleted T cells, or PBMCs.

CDR3 size: 12 residues. Germline-derived CDR1 and CDR2 are MNHEY and SVGEGT. Trimming took 4 bases from V and 5 from J, leaving 6 bases between them. Sequenced material: peripheral blood. This receptor was taken from a man aged 50-60 years with acute or convalescent COVID-19. J is TRBJ2-1 and V is TRBV6-2 or TRBV6-3, with D maybe TRBD1 (6 bases). The CDR3 protein is CASSWTDNEQFF. The DNA for the CDR3 is TGTGCCAGCAGTTGGACAGACAATGAGCAGTTCTTC.